This T cell receptor beta chain was sequenced during a study of blood T cells in healthy people across ages. CDR1 is SGHDT and CDR2 is YYEEEE in the germline V gene. The CDR3 extends over 14 amino acids. Primers used in a second PCR of roughly 6 to 12 cycles were a sample-barcoded 5' primer and a J-beta primer mix. A template-switch adaptor containing 12 random nucleotides labeled each cDNA molecule. TCRdb reprocessed the 5' RACE reads via MiXCR and lists one record per CDR3 protein. The sample contains over 500,000 distinct CDR3 sequences, about 27% of which appear only once. In addition, the sample was reused for a study of T cells of mothers and their children.

The receptor comes from a boy between 2 and 10 years old in good health. The specimen was blood. This rearrangement joins TRBV5-6 to TRBJ2-5; 7 nucleotides agree with TRBD2. The DNA end lines up better with TRBJ2-7; the J call may be wrong. CDR3 amino acids: CASSFWTSPYEQYF. The CDR3 coding sequence is TGTGCCAGCAGCTTCTGGACTAGTCCTTACGAGCAGTACTTC.